This T cell receptor (beta chain) derives from a study of OX40 agonist ivuxolimab in advanced cancers. This CDR3 spans 15 amino acids. The trim removed 6 bases at V and 0 bases at J, leaving 4 bases unmatched. Germline V gene lookup returns CDR1 LNHDA and CDR2 SQIVND (reference sequence). Study results and caveats: CD4+ and CD8+ T cells in blood underwent clonal expansion by week 6 at 0.1 to 3.0 mg/kg.

Blood sampling took place at baseline, cycle 4 day 1, and cycle 7 day 1. TCRdb's copy holds only in-frame clones and misses some; the assay was immunoSEQ multiplex PCR. The sample includes roughly 86,000 clones, roughly 90% of them seen just once. About this clone itself: The antigen is unknown.

This clonotype was sampled from an adult with an advanced solid tumor such as melanoma, head and neck, liver or kidney cancer. The V call is TRBV19, the J call TRBJ1-5; 8 bases align to TRBD1. The sample in question was CD4+ or CD8+ T cells sorted from blood, obtained in a trial of the OX40 agonist ivuxolimab. Here the CDR3 DNA reads TGTGCCAGTAGGGTACAGGGGGTTAGCAATCAGCCCCAGCATTTT. Translation: CASRVQGVSNQPQHF.